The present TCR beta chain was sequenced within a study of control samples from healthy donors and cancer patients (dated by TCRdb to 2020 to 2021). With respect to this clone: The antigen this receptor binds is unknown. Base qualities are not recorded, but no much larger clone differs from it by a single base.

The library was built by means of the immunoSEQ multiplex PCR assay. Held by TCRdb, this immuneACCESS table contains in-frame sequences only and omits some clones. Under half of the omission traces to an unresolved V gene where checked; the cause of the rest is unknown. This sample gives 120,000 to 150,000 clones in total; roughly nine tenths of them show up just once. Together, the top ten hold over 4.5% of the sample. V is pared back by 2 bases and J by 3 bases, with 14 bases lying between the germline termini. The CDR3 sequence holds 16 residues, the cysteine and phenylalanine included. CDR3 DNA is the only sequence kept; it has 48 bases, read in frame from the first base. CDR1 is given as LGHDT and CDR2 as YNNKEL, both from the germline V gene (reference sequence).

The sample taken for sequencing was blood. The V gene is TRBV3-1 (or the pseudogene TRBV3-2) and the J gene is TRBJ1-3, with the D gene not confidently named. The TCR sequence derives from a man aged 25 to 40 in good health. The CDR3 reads CASSQWSGVYGNTIYF. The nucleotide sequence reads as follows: TGTGCCAGCAGCCAATGGTCCGGGGTTTATGGAAACACCATATATTTT.